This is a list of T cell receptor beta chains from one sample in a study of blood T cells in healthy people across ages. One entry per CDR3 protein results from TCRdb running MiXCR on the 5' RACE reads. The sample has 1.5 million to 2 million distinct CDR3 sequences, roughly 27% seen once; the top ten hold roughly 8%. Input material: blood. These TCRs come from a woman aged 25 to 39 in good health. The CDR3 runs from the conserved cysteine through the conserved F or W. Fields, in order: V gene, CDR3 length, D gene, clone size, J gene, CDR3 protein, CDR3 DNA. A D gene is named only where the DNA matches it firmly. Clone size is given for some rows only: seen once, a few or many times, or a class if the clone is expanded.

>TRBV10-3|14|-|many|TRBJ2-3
CAISELISTDTQYF
TGTGCCATCAGTGAGTTAATCTCCACAGATACGCAGTATTTT
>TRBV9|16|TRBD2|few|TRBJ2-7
CASSPPAGGSVYEQYF
TGTGCCAGCAGCCCCCCGGCGGGCGGGAGCGTCTACGAGCAGTACTTC
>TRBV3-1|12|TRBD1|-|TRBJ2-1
CASSFRGREQFF
TGTGCCAGCAGTTTTAGGGGGCGTGAGCAGTTCTTC
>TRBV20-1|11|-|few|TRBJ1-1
CSARREGRAFF
TGCAGTGCTAGGAGGGAGGGGCGGGCTTTCTTT
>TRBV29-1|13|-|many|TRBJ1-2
CSVEIRRGYGYTF
TGCAGCGTTGAAATCCGTCGGGGTTATGGCTACACCTTC
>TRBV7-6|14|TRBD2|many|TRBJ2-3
CASSLAGRRDTQYF
TGTGCCAGCAGCTTAGCCGGGAGGAGAGATACGCAGTATTTT
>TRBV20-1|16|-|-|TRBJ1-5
CSALPAQGYSNQPQHF
TGCAGTGCCCTACCGGCACAGGGTTATAGCAATCAGCCCCAGCATTTT
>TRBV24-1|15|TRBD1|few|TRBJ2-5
CATSDQRTGKETQYF
TGTGCCACCAGTGACCAACGGACAGGCAAAGAGACCCAGTACTTC
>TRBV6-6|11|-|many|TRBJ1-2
CASSSQYGYTF
TGTGCCAGCAGTTCCCAGTATGGCTACACCTTC
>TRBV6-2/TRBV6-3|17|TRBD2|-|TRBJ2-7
CASSYSITSGVTYEQYF
TGTGCCAGCAGTTACTCGATTACCAGCGGGGTGACCTACGAGCAGTACTTC
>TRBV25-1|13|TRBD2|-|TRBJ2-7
CASRTGGFHEQYF
TGTGCCAGCCGGACCGGGGGGTTCCACGAGCAGTACTTC
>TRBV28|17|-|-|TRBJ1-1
CASRPLWWSFRNTEAFF
TGTGCCAGCAGGCCTCTGTGGTGGAGTTTCAGGAACACTGAAGCTTTCTTT
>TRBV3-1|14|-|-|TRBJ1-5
CASSQGGGYQPQHF
TGTGCCAGCAGCCAGGGCGGGGGATACCAGCCCCAGCATTTT
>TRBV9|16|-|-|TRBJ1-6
CASSPPGVEGVSPLHF
TGTGCCAGCAGCCCCCCCGGGGTGGAAGGGGTTTCACCCCTCCACTTT
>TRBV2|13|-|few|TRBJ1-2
CASRASRNYGYTF
TGTGCCAGCAGAGCTTCAAGAAACTATGGCTACACCTTC
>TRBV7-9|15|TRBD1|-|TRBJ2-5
CASSLPGTGTETQYF
TGTGCCAGCAGCTTACCCGGGACAGGGACGGAGACCCAGTACTTC
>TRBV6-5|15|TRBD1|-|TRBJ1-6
CASSTGTGSCSPLHF
TGTGCCAGCAGTACGGGGACAGGGAGTTGCTCACCCCTCCACTTT
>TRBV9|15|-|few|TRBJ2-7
CASSVTGQRNYEQYF
TGTGCCAGCAGCGTAACCGGACAGCGTAACTACGAACAGTACTTC
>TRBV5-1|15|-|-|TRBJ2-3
CASSSFSRGTDTQYF
TGCGCCAGCAGCTCCTTCAGCAGGGGCACAGATACGCAGTATTTT
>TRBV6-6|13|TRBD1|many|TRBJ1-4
CASKGQLNEKLFF
TGTGCCAGCAAGGGACAGTTGAATGAAAAACTGTTTTTT
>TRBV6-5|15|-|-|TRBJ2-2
CASSRDGVGTGELFF
TGTGCCAGCAGCCGCGACGGGGTTGGCACCGGGGAGCTGTTTTTT
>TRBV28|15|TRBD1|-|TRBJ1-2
CATTLRTGGPGGYTF
TGTGCCACCACCCTCAGGACAGGGGGGCCGGGGGGCTACACCTTC
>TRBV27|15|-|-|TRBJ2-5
CASSLFSDRQETQYF
TGTGCCAGCAGTTTATTTAGTGACAGGCAAGAGACCCAGTACTTC
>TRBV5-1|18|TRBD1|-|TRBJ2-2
CASSSESIWTGGTGELFF
TGCGCCAGCAGCTCCGAATCGATTTGGACAGGGGGCACCGGGGAGCTGTTTTTT
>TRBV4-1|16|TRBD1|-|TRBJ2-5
CASSRPGGGMVETQYF
TGCGCCAGCAGCCGCCCAGGGGGCGGGATGGTAGAGACCCAGTACTTC
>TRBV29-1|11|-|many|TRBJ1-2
CSVQGLGGYTF
TGCAGCGTACAGGGTTTAGGTGGCTACACCTTC
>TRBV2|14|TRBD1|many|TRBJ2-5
CASSADRGQETQYF
TGTGCCAGCAGTGCTGACAGGGGCCAAGAGACCCAGTACTTC
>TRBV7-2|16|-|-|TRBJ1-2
CASSPVTSSANYGYTF
TGTGCCAGCAGCCCCGTTACGTCCTCAGCTAACTATGGCTACACCTTC
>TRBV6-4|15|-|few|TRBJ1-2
CASSDLAGPMGRYTF
TGTGCCAGCAGTGACTTGGCCGGACCTATGGGGCGCTACACCTTC
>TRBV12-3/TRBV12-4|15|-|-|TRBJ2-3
CASSLRTIVTDTQYF
TGTGCCAGCAGTTTAAGGACTATCGTCACAGATACGCAGTATTTT
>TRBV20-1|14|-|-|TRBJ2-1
CSARDASYYNEQFF
TGCAGTGCTAGAGACGCCTCGTACTACAATGAGCAGTTCTTC
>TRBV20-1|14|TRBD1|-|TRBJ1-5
CSARDKGGRQPQHF
TGCAGTGCTAGAGATAAAGGGGGCCGGCAGCCCCAGCATTTT
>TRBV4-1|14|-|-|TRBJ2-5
CASTLGQDYNEQYF
TGCGCCAGCACCCTAGGGCAGGATTACAATGAGCAGTACTTC
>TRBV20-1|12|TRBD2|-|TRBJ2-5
CSARDAGREQYF
TGCAGTGCTAGAGATGCAGGGAGGGAGCAGTACTTC
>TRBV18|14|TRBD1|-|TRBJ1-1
CASQRDRGSPEAFF
TGTGCCAGCCAACGCGACAGGGGGTCGCCTGAAGCTTTCTTT
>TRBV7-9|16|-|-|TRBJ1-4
CASSLTAGVTNEKLFF
TGTGCCAGCAGCTTAACCGCCGGGGTAACTAATGAAAAACTGTTTTTT
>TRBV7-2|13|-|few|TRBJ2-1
CASSLGSDNEQFF
TGTGCCAGCAGCTTGGGGTCCGACAATGAGCAGTTCTTC
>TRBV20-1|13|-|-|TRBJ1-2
CSAVQDRNYGYTF
TGCAGTGCTGTACAGGACAGAAACTATGGCTACACCTTC
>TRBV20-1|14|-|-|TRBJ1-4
CSARGTQFNEKLFF
TGCAGTGCTAGAGGGACCCAGTTTAATGAAAAACTGTTTTTT
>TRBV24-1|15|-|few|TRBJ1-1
CATSDSGQQNTEAFF
TGTGCCACCAGTGATAGCGGGCAACAGAACACTGAAGCTTTCTTT
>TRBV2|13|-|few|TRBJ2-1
CASRLVSYNEQFF
TGTGCCAGCAGGCTAGTCTCCTACAATGAGCAGTTCTTC
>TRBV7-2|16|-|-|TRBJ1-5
CASSLGTGRSNQPQHF
TGTGCCAGCAGCTTAGGTACAGGTCGCAGCAATCAGCCCCAGCATTTT
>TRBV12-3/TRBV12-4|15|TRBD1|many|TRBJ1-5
CASSFGTGGNQPQHF
TGTGCCAGCAGTTTCGGGACAGGGGGCAATCAGCCCCAGCATTTT
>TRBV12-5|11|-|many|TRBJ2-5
CASGFEETQYF
TGTGCTAGTGGTTTCGAAGAGACCCAGTACTTC
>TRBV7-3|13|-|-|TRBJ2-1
CGSSSIRGSEQFF
TGTGGCAGCAGCTCCATTAGAGGTAGTGAGCAGTTCTTC
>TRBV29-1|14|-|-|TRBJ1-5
CSVVQGSHDQPQHF
TGCAGCGTTGTCCAGGGATCTCACGATCAGCCCCAGCATTTT
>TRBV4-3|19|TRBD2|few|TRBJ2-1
CASSQETSGRAGGGGEQFF
TGCGCCAGCAGCCAGGAGACTAGCGGGAGGGCCGGGGGTGGAGGTGAGCAGTTCTTC
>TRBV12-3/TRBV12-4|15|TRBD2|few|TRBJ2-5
CASSLSRERWETQYF
TGTGCCAGCAGTTTATCGCGGGAGAGGTGGGAGACCCAGTACTTC
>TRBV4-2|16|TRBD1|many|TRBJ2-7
CASSQERGQGRNEQYF
TGTGCCAGCAGCCAAGAACGAGGACAGGGTAGAAACGAGCAGTACTTC
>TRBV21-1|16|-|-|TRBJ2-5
CASSGRDRGRRETQYF
TGTGCCAGCAGCGGACGGGACAGGGGGCGCCGGGAGACCCAGTACTTC
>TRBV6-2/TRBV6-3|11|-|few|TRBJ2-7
CATRAYNEQYF
TGTGCCACCAGAGCTTATAACGAGCAGTACTTC
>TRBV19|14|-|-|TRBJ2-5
CASRRGQIEETQYF
TGTGCCAGTAGGCGGGGACAGATTGAAGAGACCCAGTATTTC